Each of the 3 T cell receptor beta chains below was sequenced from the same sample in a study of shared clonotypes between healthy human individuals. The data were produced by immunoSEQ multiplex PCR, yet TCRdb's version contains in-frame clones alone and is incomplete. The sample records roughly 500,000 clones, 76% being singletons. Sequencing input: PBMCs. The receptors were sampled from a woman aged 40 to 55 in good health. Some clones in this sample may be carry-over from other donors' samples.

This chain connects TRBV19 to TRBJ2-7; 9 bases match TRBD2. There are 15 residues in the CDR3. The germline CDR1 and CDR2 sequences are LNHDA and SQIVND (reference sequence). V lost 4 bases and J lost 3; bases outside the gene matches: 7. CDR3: CASSRVLAGNYEQYF. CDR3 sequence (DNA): TGTGCCAGTAGTAGGGTTCTAGCGGGGAACTACGAGCAGTACTTC.

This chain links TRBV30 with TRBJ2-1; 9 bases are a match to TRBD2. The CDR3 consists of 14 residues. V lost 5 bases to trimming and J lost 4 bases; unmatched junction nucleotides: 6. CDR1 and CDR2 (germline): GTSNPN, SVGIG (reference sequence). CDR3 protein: CAWEPSGIYNEQFF. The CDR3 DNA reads TGTGCCTGGGAGCCTAGCGGGATTTACAATGAGCAGTTCTTC. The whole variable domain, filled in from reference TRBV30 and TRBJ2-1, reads SQTIHQWPATLVQPVGSPLSLECTVEGTSNPNLYWYRQAAGRGLQLLFYSVGIGQISSEVPQNLSASRPQDRQFILSSKKLLLSDSGFYLCAWEPSGIYNEQFFGPGTRLTVL.

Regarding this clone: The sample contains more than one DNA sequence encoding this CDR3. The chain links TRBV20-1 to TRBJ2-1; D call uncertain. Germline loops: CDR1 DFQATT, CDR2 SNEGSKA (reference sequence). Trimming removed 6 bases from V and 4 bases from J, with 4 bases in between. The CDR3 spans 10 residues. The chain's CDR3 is CSALYNEQFF. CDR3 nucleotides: TGCAGTGCATTGTACAATGAGCAGTTCTTC.